The TCR beta chain described here comes from a study of blood T cells in healthy people across ages. Overall study results and limits: It was found that TCR beta diversity correlated strongly with the percentage of naive T cells. There were more naive CD4+ cells and higher diversity in long-lived donors than in aged donors.

Per germline, CDR1 MNHEY and CDR2 SMNVEV (reference sequence). Losses at the gene ends were 6 bases for V and 0 bases for J; bases not matched to a gene: 11. The CDR3 totals 17 residues. Primed by a sample-barcoded 5' primer and a J-beta primer mix, a second PCR proceeded for about 7 to 12 cycles. Researchers report that each sample yielded at least 2.5 million CDR3-containing paired-end reads. Each CDR3 protein gets one entry after TCRdb re-called the 5' RACE reads with MiXCR. The sample contains 750,000 to 950,000 distinct CDR3 sequences, roughly 50% of which appear only once. About this clonotype: Antigen: not known.

The chain combines TRBV27 with TRBJ2-5; TRBD1 aligns across 9 bases. This TCR came from a man older than 75 in good health. Sequenced: blood. The CDR3 sequence is CASRPGQGFGNQETQYF. The CDR3 bases are TGTGCCAGCAGGCCAGGACAGGGGTTTGGAAACCAAGAGACCCAGTACTTC.